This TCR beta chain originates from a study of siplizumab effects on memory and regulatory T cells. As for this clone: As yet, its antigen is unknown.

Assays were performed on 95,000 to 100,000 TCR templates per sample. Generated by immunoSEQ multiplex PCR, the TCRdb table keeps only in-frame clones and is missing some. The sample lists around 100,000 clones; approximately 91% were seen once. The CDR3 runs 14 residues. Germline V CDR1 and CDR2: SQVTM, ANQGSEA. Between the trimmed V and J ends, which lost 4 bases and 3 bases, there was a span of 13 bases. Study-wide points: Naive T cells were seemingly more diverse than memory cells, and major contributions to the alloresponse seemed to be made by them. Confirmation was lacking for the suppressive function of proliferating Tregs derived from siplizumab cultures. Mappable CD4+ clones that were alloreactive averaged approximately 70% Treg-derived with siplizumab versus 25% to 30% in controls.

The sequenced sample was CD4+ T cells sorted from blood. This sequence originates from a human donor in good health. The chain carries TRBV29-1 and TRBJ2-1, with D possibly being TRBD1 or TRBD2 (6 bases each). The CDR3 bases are TGCAGCGTTGGGAGGGGGACCTTCTACAATGAGCAGTTCTTC. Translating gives CSVGRGTFYNEQFF.